The 9 T cell receptor beta chains presented below share a single source sample, sequenced in a study of Ad26.COV2.S vaccination and SARS-CoV-2 variants. Sequencing was performed with immunoSEQ multiplex PCR; in TCRdb, only in-frame clones are kept and a portion is missing. The sample has about 410,000 clones, over 75% seen once. As for treatment: about 20 received Ad26.COV2.S at low or high dose, single or two shots; about 5 received placebo; per-sample allocation not given. Sampling was done on day 63 after the first vaccine or placebo injection. The source material was peripheral blood, sampled in a trial of Ad26.COV2.S vaccine versus placebo. The receptors stem from a person aged 18-65 years who received the Ad26.COV2.S COVID-19 vaccine or a placebo.

The chain combines TRBV10-1 with TRBJ2-6; D gene uncertain. The CDR3 has 15 residues. Trimming cost V 4 bases and J 2 bases, with 9 bases left between them. Germline CDR1 WNHNN, CDR2 SYGVQD (reference sequence). Here the CDR3 DNA reads TGCGCCAGCAGTGTATCGTGCGCTGGGGCCAACGTCCTGACTTTC. Translated: CASSVSCAGANVLTF.

The chain couples TRBV12-5 to TRBJ2-1, with a possible D match to TRBD2 (6 bases). Trimming shortened V by 1 base and J by 3 bases, and 7 bases separated the two germline ends. The CDR3 is 14 residues long. CDR1 and CDR2 from the germline V gene are LGHNT and FRNRAP. CDR3 sequence: CASGLAGLYNEQFF. CDR3 sequence (DNA): TGTGCTAGTGGTTTGGCGGGACTCTACAATGAGCAGTTCTTC. Based on the CDR3 plus reference TRBV12-5 and TRBJ2-1, the full variable domain is DARVTQTPRHKVTEMGQEVTMRCQPILGHNTVFWYRQTMMQGLELLAYFRNRAPLDDSGMPKDRFSAEMPDATLATLKIQPSEPRDSAVYFCASGLAGLYNEQFFGPGTRLTVL.

The chain employs TRBV6-5 and TRBJ1-2; 11 bases align to TRBD1. CDR3 length: 16 residues. The trim removed 4 bases at V and 4 bases at J, leaving 8 bases unmatched. In germline, CDR1 is MNHEY, CDR2 SVGAGI. CDR3 region: CASSSLRDRGVYGYTF. The CDR3 bases are TGTGCCAGCAGTTCTCTCCGGGACAGGGGGGTCTATGGCTACACCTTC.

The chain has TRBV3-1 (or the pseudogene TRBV3-2) and TRBJ2-2, with 7 bases that match TRBD1. The CDR3 extends over 15 amino acids. Germline assignment: CDR1 LGHDT and CDR2 YNNKEL (reference sequence). The junction had 8 bases not matched to a gene; V was cut back by 4 bases and J by 6 bases. The CDR3 spells CASSPRQGAAGELFF. In DNA form, the CDR3 reads TGTGCCAGCAGCCCACGACAGGGAGCGGCCGGGGAGCTGTTTTTT.

This chain joins TRBV2 and TRBJ2-7; D gene uncertain. Germline CDR1 is SNHLY and CDR2 is FYNNEI. The V gene lost 0 bases and the J gene lost 10 bases, with 7 bases spanning the gap. This CDR3 is built from 11 residues. Here the CDR3 reads CASSEAYRQYF. The CDR3 DNA reads as TGTGCCAGCAGTGAAGCGTACAGACAGTACTTC.

The gene calls are TRBV2 and TRBJ2-7, with D possibly TRBD1 on 5 matching bases. The CDR3 totals 13 residues. Germline assignment: CDR1 SNHLY and CDR2 FYNNEI. V was shortened by 6 bases and J by 1 base, with 10 bases between the two germline ends. CDR3 sequence (DNA): TGTGCCAGCAGCGAGACAGCTTCCTACGAGCAGTACTTC. Translation: CASSETASYEQYF.

The gene calls are TRBV28 and TRBJ2-7; the D is unclear. The V gene's germline CDR1 is MDHEN and CDR2 SYDVKM. This CDR3 is built from 13 residues. The germline V and J ends were trimmed by 5 bases and 3 bases, with 11 bases remaining between them. CDR3 amino acids: CASSPYSGYEQYF. CDR3 bases: TGTGCCAGCAGTCCCTACTCCGGCTACGAGCAGTACTTC.

This chain links TRBV30 with TRBJ2-1, with D hard to call. CDR1 and CDR2 (germline): GTSNPN, SVGIG (reference sequence). This CDR3 region has 11 residues. The V and J ends lost 3 bases and 8 bases respectively, with 8 bases between them. The CDR3 region has the DNA TGTGCCTGGAGGCTGGTGCATGAGCAGTTCTTC. This encodes CAWRLVHEQFF.

J is TRBJ2-4 and V is TRBV5-6; a possible D gene is TRBD1 (5 bases). The CDR3 length is 16 residues. Germline values: CDR1 SGHDT, CDR2 YYEEEE. V dropped 1 base and J dropped 4 bases, with 15 bases sitting between them. This CDR3 is CASSLWGSRVKNIQYF. The CDR3 DNA sequence: TGTGCCAGCAGCTTGTGGGGTTCCAGGGTAAAAAACATTCAGTACTTC. The variable domain in full, completed from reference TRBV5-6 and TRBJ2-4, reads DAGVTQSPTHLIKTRGQQVTLRCSPKSGHDTVSWYQQALGQGPQFIFQYYEEEERQRGNFPDRFSGHQFPNYSSELNVNALLLGDSALYLCASSLWGSRVKNIQYFGAGTRLSVL.